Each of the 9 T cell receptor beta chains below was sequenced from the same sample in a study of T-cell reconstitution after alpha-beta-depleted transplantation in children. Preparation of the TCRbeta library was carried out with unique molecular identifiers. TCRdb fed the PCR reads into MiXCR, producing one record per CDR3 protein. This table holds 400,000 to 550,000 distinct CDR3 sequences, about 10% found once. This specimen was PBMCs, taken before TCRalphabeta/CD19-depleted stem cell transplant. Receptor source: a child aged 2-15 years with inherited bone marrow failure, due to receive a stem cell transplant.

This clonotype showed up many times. The CDR3 protein is CATSRRTGNTEAFF. CDR3 bases: TGTGCCACCAGCCGAAGGACAGGCAACACTGAAGCTTTCTTT. The V gene is TRBV15, the J gene TRBJ1-1; 7 bases are a match to TRBD1. Per germline, CDR1 LNHNV and CDR2 YYDKDF (reference sequence). CDR3 length: 14 residues. V gave up 5 bases and J gave up 2 bases; unmatched junction bases: 5.

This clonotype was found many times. For the CDR3, the DNA is TGTGCCAGCAGTTACCCGGGACGTCCCACGGGGAACACCGGGGAGCTGTTTTTT. Translation: CASSYPGRPTGNTGELFF. This sequence joins TRBV6-5 and TRBJ2-2; D might be TRBD1 or TRBD2, each matching 5 bases. Trimming took off 2 bases at V and 1 base at J, with 17 bases between the two ends. Germline CDR1 is MNHEY and CDR2 is SVGAGI. CDR3 length: 18 amino acids.

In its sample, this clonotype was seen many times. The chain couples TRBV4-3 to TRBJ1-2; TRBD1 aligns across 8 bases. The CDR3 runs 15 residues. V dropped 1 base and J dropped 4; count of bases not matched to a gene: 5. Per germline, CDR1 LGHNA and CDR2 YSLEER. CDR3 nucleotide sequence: TGCGCCAGCAGCCAAGTAACAGGGGGTGGCTATGGCTACACCTTC. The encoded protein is CASSQVTGGGYGYTF.

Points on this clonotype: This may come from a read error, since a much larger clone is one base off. The CDR3 DNA sequence: TGTGCCATCAGATCCGGGATAGCCTACGAGCAGTACTTC. This translates into CAIRSGIAYEQYF. The chain combines TRBV10-3 with TRBJ2-7, with D perhaps TRBD2 (5 bases). V shed 6 bases and J shed 2 bases, with 11 bases lying between them. This CDR3 comprises 13 residues. Per germline, CDR1 ENHRY and CDR2 SYGVKD.

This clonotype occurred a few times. The CDR3 DNA reads TGTGCCAGCAGCCCAATAGCGGGACCCTCGACGGATACGCAGTATTTT. Residues: CASSPIAGPSTDTQYF. The rearrangement joins TRBV14 to TRBJ2-3; 8 bases fit TRBD2. The V segment lost 4 bases and the J segment 6 bases; nucleotides outside the gene matches: 12. The CDR3 length is 16 residues. Germline V CDR1 and CDR2: SGHDN, FVKESK.

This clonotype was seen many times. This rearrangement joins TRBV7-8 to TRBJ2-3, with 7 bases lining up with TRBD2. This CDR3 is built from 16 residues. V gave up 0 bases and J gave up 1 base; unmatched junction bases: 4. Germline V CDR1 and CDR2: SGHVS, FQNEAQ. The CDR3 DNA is TGTGCCAGCAGCTTAGCGCCGGGGAGGGGCACAGATACGCAGTATTTT. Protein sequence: CASSLAPGRGTDTQYF.

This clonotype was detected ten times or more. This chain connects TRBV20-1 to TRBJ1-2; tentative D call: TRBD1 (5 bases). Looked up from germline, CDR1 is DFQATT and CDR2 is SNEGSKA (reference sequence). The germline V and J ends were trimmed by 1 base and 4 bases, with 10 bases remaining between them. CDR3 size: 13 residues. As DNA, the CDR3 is TGCAGTGCTAGAGGGGGCCCGAGCTATGGCTACACCTTC. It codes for CSARGGPSYGYTF.

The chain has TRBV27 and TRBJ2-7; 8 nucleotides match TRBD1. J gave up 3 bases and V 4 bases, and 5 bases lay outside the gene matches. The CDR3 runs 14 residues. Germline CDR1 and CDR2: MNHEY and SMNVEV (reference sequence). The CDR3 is CASSSRQGFYEQYF. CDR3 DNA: TGTGCCAGCAGTTCAAGACAGGGGTTCTACGAGCAGTACTTC.

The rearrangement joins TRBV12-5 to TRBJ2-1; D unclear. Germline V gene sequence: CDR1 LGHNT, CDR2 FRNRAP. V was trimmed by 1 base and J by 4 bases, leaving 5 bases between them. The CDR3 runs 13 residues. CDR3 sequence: CASGLGRYNEQFF. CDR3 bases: TGTGCTAGTGGTTTGGGCAGATACAATGAGCAGTTCTTC.